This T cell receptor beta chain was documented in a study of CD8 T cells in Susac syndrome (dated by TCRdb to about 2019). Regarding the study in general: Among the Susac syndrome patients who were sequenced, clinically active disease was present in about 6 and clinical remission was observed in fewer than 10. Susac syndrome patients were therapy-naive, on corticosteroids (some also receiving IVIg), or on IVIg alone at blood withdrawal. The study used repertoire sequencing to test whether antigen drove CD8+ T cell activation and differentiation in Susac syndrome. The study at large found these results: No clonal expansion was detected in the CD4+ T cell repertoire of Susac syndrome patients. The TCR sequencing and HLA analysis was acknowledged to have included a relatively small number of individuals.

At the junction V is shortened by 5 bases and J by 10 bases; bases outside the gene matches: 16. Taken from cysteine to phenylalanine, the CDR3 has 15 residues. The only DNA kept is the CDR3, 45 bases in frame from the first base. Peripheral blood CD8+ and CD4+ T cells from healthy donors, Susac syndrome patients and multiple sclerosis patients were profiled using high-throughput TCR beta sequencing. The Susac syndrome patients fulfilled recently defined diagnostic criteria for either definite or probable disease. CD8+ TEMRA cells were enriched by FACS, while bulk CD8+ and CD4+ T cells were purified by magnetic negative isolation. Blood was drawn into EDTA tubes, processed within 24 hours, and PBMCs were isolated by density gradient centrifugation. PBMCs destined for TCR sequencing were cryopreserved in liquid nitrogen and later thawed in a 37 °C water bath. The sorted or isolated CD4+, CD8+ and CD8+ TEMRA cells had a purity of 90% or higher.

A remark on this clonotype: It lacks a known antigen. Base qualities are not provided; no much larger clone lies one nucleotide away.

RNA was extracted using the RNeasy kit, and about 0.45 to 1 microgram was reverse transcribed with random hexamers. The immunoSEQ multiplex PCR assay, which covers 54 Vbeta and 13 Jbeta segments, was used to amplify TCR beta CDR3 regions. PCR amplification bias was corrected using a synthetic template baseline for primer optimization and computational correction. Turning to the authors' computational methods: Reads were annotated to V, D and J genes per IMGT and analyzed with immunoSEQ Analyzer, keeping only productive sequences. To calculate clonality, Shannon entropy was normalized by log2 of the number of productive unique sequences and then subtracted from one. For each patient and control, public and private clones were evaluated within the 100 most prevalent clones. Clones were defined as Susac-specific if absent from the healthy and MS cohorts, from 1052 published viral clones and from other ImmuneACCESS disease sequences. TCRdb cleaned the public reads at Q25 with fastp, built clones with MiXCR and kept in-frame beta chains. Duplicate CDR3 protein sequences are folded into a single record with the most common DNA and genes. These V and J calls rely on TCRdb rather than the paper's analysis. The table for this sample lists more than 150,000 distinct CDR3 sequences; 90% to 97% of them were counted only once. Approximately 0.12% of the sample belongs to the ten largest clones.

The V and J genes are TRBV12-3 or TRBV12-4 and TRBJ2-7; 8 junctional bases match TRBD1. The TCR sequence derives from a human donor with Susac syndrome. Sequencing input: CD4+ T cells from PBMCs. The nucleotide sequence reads TGTGCCAGCAGTACGGGACAGGACGCGGTTTGGAAACAGTACTTC. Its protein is CASSTGQDAVWKQYF.